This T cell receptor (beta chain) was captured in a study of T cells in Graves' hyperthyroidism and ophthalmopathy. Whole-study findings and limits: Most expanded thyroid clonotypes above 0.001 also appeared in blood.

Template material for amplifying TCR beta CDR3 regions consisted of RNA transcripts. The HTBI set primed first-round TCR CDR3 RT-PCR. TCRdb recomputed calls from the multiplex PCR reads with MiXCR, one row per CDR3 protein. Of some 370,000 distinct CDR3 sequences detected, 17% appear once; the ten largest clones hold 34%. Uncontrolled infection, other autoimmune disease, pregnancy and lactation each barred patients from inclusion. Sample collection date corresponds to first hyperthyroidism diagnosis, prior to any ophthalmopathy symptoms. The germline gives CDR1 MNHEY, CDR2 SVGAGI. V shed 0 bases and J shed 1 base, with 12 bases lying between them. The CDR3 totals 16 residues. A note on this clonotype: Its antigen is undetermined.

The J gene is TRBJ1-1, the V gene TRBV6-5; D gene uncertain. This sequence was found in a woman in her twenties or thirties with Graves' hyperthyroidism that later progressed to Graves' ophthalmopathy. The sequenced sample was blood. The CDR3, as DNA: TGTGCCAGCAGTTACTCCCTGGGAGGAGAGAACACTGAAGCTTTCTTT. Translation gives CASSYSLGGENTEAFF.